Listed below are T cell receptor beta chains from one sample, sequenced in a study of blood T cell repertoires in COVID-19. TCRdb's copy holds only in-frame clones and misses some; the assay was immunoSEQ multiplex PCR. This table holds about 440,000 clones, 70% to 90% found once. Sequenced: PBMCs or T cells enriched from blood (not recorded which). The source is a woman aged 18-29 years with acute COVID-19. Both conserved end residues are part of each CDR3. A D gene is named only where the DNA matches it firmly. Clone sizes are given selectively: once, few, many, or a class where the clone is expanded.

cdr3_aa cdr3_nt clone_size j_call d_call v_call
CASSLLGQGAAFF TGTGCCAGCAGTTTATTAGGACAGGGGGCGGCTTTCTTT NA TRBJ1-1 TRBD1 TRBV27
CASSFTNQRYEQYF TGTGCCAGCAGCTTTACAAACCAACGCTACGAGCAGTACTTC NA TRBJ2-7 NA TRBV5-6
CASRRGFNPGGTQYF TGTGCCAGCAGGCGTGGATTCAACCCCGGGGGGACCCAGTACTTC NA TRBJ2-5 NA TRBV11-2
CASSLGREAFF TGTGCCAGCAGCCTTGGGAGGGAAGCTTTCTTT NA TRBJ1-1 NA TRBV2
CASSYRDSYNSPLHF TGTGCCAGCAGCTACCGGGACAGCTATAATTCACCCCTCCACTTT NA TRBJ1-6 TRBD1 TRBV5-4
CASSPSVAGQETQYF TGTGCCAGCAGCCCCTCGGTCGCAGGCCAAGAGACCCAGTACTTC NA TRBJ2-5 NA TRBV7-2
CASSLVGTEPNQPQHF TGTGCCAGCAGCTTAGTAGGGACAGAACCCAATCAGCCCCAGCATTTT NA TRBJ1-5 TRBD1 TRBV7-2
CASSGATVLNGKLFF TGTGCCAGCAGTGGAGCGACTGTCTTGAACGGGAAACTGTTTTTT NA TRBJ1-4 NA TRBV27
CSVDGSTDTQYF TGCAGCGTTGACGGGAGCACAGATACGCAGTATTTT few TRBJ2-3 NA TRBV29-1
CASSSDSYGYTF TGTGCCAGCAGCTCCGACAGTTATGGCTACACCTTC NA TRBJ1-2 NA TRBV7-9
CASSRGSGNTIYF TGTGCCAGCAGTCGGGGCTCTGGAAACACCATATATTTT NA TRBJ1-3 NA TRBV27
CASSSGSGQPSSASFF TGTGCCAGCAGTTCCGGATCGGGACAGCCATCTTCTGCTTCTTTCTTT few TRBJ1-1 TRBD1 TRBV11-1
CASSPLLRGPYNEQFF TGTGCCAGTAGTCCCCTTCTGCGGGGGCCCTACAATGAGCAGTTCTTC NA TRBJ2-1 NA TRBV19
CASSPRQGIGTEAFF TGTGCCAGCAGCCCCCGACAGGGAATCGGCACTGAAGCTTTCTTT NA TRBJ1-1 TRBD1 TRBV5-5
CASSSGTGSYNSPLHF TGTGCCAGCAGCTCCGGGACAGGCTCCTATAATTCACCCCTCCACTTT NA TRBJ1-6 TRBD1 TRBV9
CASIQTGALSWTEAFF TGTGCCAGCATCCAGACAGGGGCCCTTTCATGGACTGAAGCTTTCTTT NA TRBJ1-1 TRBD1 TRBV7-2
CASSLRGIPYEQYF TGTGCCAGCAGTCTGAGGGGGATACCCTACGAGCAGTACTTC NA TRBJ2-7 NA TRBV6-6
CASTQAGQFNQPQHF TGTGCCAGCACCCAGGCGGGACAGTTCAATCAGCCCCAGCATTTT NA TRBJ1-5 TRBD1 TRBV5-8
CASSTDRVGGYTF TGTGCCAGCAGCACCGACAGGGTTGGCGGCTACACCTTC NA TRBJ1-2 TRBD1 TRBV6-5
CASTPGGYGYTF TGTGCCAGCACCCCGGGAGGGTACGGCTACACCTTC once TRBJ1-2 NA TRBV5-4
CSANKNTEAFF TGCAGTGCTAACAAGAACACTGAAGCTTTCTTT NA TRBJ1-1 NA TRBV20-1
CASSRGGAAKNIQYF TGTGCCAGCAGCCGGGGGGGGGCTGCCAAAAACATTCAGTACTTC NA TRBJ2-4 TRBD2 TRBV9
CASSPGQALLGGEQFF TGTGCCAGCAGCCCCGGACAGGCCCTCCTCGGTGGTGAGCAGTTCTTC NA TRBJ2-1 TRBD1 TRBV7-6
CASKGVSGANVLTF TGTGCCAGCAAAGGGGTTTCTGGGGCCAACGTCCTGACTTTC NA TRBJ2-6 NA TRBV27
CASSRGGDHPSYNEQFF TGTGCCAGCAGCCGGGGGGGGGACCACCCTTCCTACAATGAGCAGTTCTTC NA TRBJ2-1 TRBD2 TRBV4-2
CASSISGREASGNTIYF TGTGCCAGTAGTATATCCGGCCGGGAGGCCTCTGGAAACACCATATATTTT few TRBJ1-3 NA TRBV19
CASTPRDSLNTEAFF TGTGCCAGCACCCCCCGGGACAGCTTGAACACTGAAGCTTTCTTT NA TRBJ1-1 TRBD1 TRBV7-9
CASSDRGASSATNEKLFF TGTGCCAGCAGCGACAGGGGGGCGTCGTCTGCAACTAATGAAAAACTGTTTTTT NA TRBJ1-4 TRBD1 TRBV13
CASRTGIDEQYF TGTGCCAGCAGGACAGGGATCGACGAGCAGTACTTC NA TRBJ2-7 TRBD1 TRBV27
CATDEPGYNEQFF TGTGCCACCGACGAGCCAGGGTACAATGAGCAGTTCTTC once TRBJ2-1 NA TRBV24-1
CAISGIGGDEKLFF TGTGCCATCAGCGGGATAGGGGGCGATGAAAAACTGTTTTTT NA TRBJ1-4 TRBD1 TRBV10-3
CASSQDPLQPQHF TGCGCCAGCAGCCAAGATCCCCTTCAGCCCCAGCATTTT NA TRBJ1-5 NA TRBV4-1
CASSNRGGRASGANVLTF TGTGCCAGCAGTAACCGGGGTGGACGGGCCTCTGGGGCCAACGTCCTGACTTTC NA TRBJ2-6 NA TRBV2
CASSQDRANEKLFF TGTGCCAGCAGCCAGGACAGGGCTAATGAAAAACTGTTTTTT NA TRBJ1-4 TRBD1 TRBV7-9
CASNPAGINTQYF TGCGCCAGCAATCCAGCGGGAATAAATACGCAGTATTTT NA TRBJ2-3 TRBD2 TRBV10-1
CASSPGGRYEQYF TGTGCCAGTAGTCCAGGGGGACGGTACGAGCAGTACTTC NA TRBJ2-7 TRBD1 TRBV19
CASSLSGGSSYEQYF TGCGCCAGCAGCTTGAGCGGGGGAAGCTCCTACGAGCAGTACTTC once TRBJ2-7 TRBD2 TRBV5-1
CASSSGTANYGYTF TGTGCCAGCAGTTCGGGAACAGCTAACTATGGCTACACCTTC NA TRBJ1-2 NA TRBV6-5
CASTFSGRSNEQFF TGTGCCAGTACCTTTAGCGGGAGAAGCAATGAGCAGTTCTTC NA TRBJ2-1 TRBD2 TRBV19
CASSLDSFSYEQYF TGTGCCAGCAGCCTGGACAGTTTCTCCTACGAGCAGTACTTC NA TRBJ2-7 NA TRBV5-5
CASSLDRGRNEQYF TGCGCCAGCAGCCTAGATAGGGGGCGGAACGAGCAGTACTTC NA TRBJ2-7 TRBD1 TRBV4-3
CASSPMGSQPQHF TGTGCCAGCAGCCCAATGGGCAGTCAGCCCCAGCATTTT NA TRBJ1-5 NA TRBV11-2
CASSPDGGGADTQYF TGCGCCAGCAGCCCCGATGGGGGGGGCGCAGATACGCAGTATTTT NA TRBJ2-3 NA TRBV4-1
CASKDTLNTEAFF TGTGCCAGTAAGGACACTCTGAACACTGAAGCTTTCTTT NA TRBJ1-1 NA TRBV19
CSASVGGDYGYTF TGCAGTGCTAGTGTTGGGGGGGACTATGGCTACACCTTC NA TRBJ1-2 NA TRBV20-1
CASPPVGLAGGPLGYNEQFF TGTGCCAGCCCCCCGGTAGGACTAGCGGGAGGGCCATTGGGTTACAATGAGCAGTTCTTC NA TRBJ2-1 TRBD2 TRBV28
CASSLDRGKDGYTF TGTGCCAGCAGCTTAGATCGGGGGAAGGATGGCTACACCTTC NA TRBJ1-2 NA TRBV11-2
CATSETHQPQHF TGTGCCACCAGTGAGACACATCAGCCCCAGCATTTT NA TRBJ1-5 NA TRBV24-1
CASSVSGQKSGNTIYF TGTGCCAGCAGCGTGTCCGGTCAAAAATCTGGAAACACCATATATTTT NA TRBJ1-3 NA TRBV9
CASSSGMTYEQYF TGTGCCAGCAGTTCAGGGATGACATACGAGCAGTACTTC NA TRBJ2-7 NA TRBV27
CATRPGTSGTNEQFF TGTGCCACCCGCCCCGGGACTAGCGGGACCAATGAGCAGTTCTTC NA TRBJ2-1 TRBD2 TRBV2
CASSLRPGQGNYEQYF TGTGCCAGCAGCTTACGCCCGGGACAGGGTAACTACGAGCAGTACTTC NA TRBJ2-7 TRBD1 TRBV7-3
CASSPEGQGYYEQYF TGTGCCAGCAGCCCAGAGGGACAGGGATACTACGAGCAGTACTTC NA TRBJ2-7 TRBD1 TRBV28
CASGPQGAKNIQYF TGTGCCAGCGGACCTCAGGGAGCCAAAAACATTCAGTACTTC NA TRBJ2-4 NA TRBV6-5
CASSLGRVLPNEKLFF TGCGCCAGCAGCTTGGGTCGGGTTCTTCCTAATGAAAAACTGTTTTTT NA TRBJ1-4 NA TRBV5-1
CASSVGLAGGLITGELFF TGTGCCAGCAGTGTAGGACTAGCGGGGGGCCTGATCACCGGGGAGCTGTTTTTT NA TRBJ2-2 TRBD2 TRBV25-1
CASSSLTGVASYEQYF TGTGCCAGCTCATCACTCACAGGGGTAGCATCCTACGAGCAGTACTTC NA TRBJ2-7 TRBD1 TRBV18
CASSFMSNYGYTF TGTGCCAGCAGCTTTATGTCTAACTATGGCTACACCTTC NA TRBJ1-2 NA TRBV7-2
CASSRGAANTDTQYF TGTGCCAGCAGCCGGGGGGCGGCCAACACAGATACGCAGTATTTT NA TRBJ2-3 NA TRBV7-2